This TCR beta chain stems from a study of T cell repertoires in cytomegalovirus infection. Overall study findings and caveats: In two of eight donors, the top clonotype was HLA-C-restricted CMV-specific.

CDR1 SEHNR and CDR2 FQNEAQ come from the germline V gene (reference sequence). V lost 5 bases to trimming and J lost 0 bases, with 11 bases between them. The CDR3 consists of 15 residues. Comments on this clonotype: Its specificity is not known.

TCRdb independently ran MiXCR on the reads; one entry per CDR3 protein. This table has hundreds of thousands of distinct CDR3 sequences, roughly 33% appearing once. The clonotype originates from a human donor in good health (CMV status not recorded). Some clones in this sample may be carry-over from other donors' samples. This sequence joins TRBV7-9 and TRBJ1-5; D is possibly TRBD1 (6 bases). The starting material was cultured PBMCs, obtained from culture after CMV antigen stimulation. The DNA for the CDR3 is TGTGCCAGCAGCGAAGGGACACATAGCAATCAGCCCCAGCATTTT. Translated: CASSEGTHSNQPQHF.